The 23 T cell receptor beta chains below were found in one sample sequenced in a study of blood T cell repertoires in COVID-19. The protocol was immunoSEQ multiplex PCR, while the TCRdb copy is restricted to in-frame clones and leaves out a portion. The sample records 150,000 to 200,000 clones, approximately 92% being singletons. Sequencing was performed on peripheral blood. These receptors all come from a woman in her forties or fifties with acute or convalescent COVID-19.

The chain links TRBV11-2 to TRBJ1-2; D gene unclear. The CDR3 is 14 residues long. Trimming left V 4 bases short and J 0 bases short, with 9 bases between. Germline lookup yields CDR1 SGHAT and CDR2 FQNNGV. In DNA form, the CDR3 reads TGTGCCAGCAGCTCGGGCGGGGCTAACTATGGCTACACCTTC. Translated, it gives CASSSGGANYGYTF.

The V call is TRBV18, the J call TRBJ1-1; D unclear. Trimming pared 2 bases from V and 0 bases from J, leaving 4 bases between. The CDR3 is 13 amino acids. The germline CDR1 and CDR2 sequences are KGHSH and LQKENI. CDR3 sequence: CASSPVMNTEAFF. For the CDR3, the DNA is TGTGCCAGCTCACCAGTTATGAACACTGAAGCTTTCTTT.

The rearrangement joins TRBV15 to TRBJ2-5, with TRBD1 matching 7 bases. Trimming removed 3 bases from V and 1 base from J; junction bases left unmatched: 5. The germline CDR1 and CDR2 sequences are LNHNV and YYDKDF (reference sequence). The CDR3 is 15 amino acids. The CDR3 loop is CATSRYRGLQETQYF. For the CDR3, the DNA is TGTGCCACCAGCAGGTATAGGGGGCTCCAAGAGACCCAGTACTTC.

The J gene is TRBJ2-3, the V gene TRBV7-2; TRBD2 agrees at 10 bases. Unmatched junction bases numbered 7, after V lost 4 bases and J lost 0 bases. The germline CDR1 and CDR2 sequences are SGHTA and FQGNSA. This CDR3 contains 17 residues. DNA of the CDR3: TGTGCCAGCAGCTCCGCCCTGACTAGCGGGAGCACAGATACGCAGTATTTT. This codes for CASSSALTSGSTDTQYF.

The chain joins TRBV2 to TRBJ1-2; 8 bases line up with TRBD1. Germline V gene data show CDR1 as SNHLY and CDR2 as FYNNEI. The V and J ends lost 4 bases and 7 bases, in that order; junction bases with no gene match: 8. This CDR3 contains 14 residues. The CDR3 reads CASSVFGQGRGYTF. For the CDR3, the DNA is TGTGCCAGCAGTGTCTTTGGACAGGGACGTGGCTACACCTTC.

V is TRBV2 and J is TRBJ2-3; 11 nucleotides line up with TRBD2. CDR1 SNHLY and CDR2 FYNNEI come from the germline V gene. This CDR3 is built from 16 residues. Trimming removed 6 bases from V and 3 bases from J; junction bases left unmatched: 8. The CDR3 nucleotides are TGTGCCAGCAGCGCCTCGACTAGCGGGAAGACAGATACGCAGTATTTT. Its protein is CASSASTSGKTDTQYF.

As DNA, the CDR3 is TGTGCCAGCAGTGAGGTCGGTCGAGAGGAAAAACTGTTTTTT. Translation gives CASSEVGREEKLFF. The chain carries TRBV6-1 and TRBJ1-4; D gene ambiguous. CDR1 and CDR2 (germline): MNHNS, SASEGT. This CDR3 is 14 amino acids long. V was trimmed by 3 bases and J by 8 bases, leaving 13 bases between them.

In DNA, the CDR3 is TGTGCCAGCAGCCAATCTGGGGGAGGTGCAACTAATGAAAAACTGTTTTTT. Amino acids: CASSQSGGGATNEKLFF. The chain links TRBV16 to TRBJ1-4; maybe TRBD1 (5 bases). CDR1 and CDR2 (germline): KGHSY, FQNENV. The V end was cut by 0 bases, the J end by 0 bases, with 11 bases between. This CDR3 has 17 amino acids. Supplemented by reference TRBV16 and TRBJ1-4, the full variable domain reads GEEVAQTPKHLVRGEGQKAKLYCAPIKGHSYVFWYQQVLKNEFKFLISFQNENVFDETGMPKERFSAKCLPNSPCSLEIQATKLEDSAVYFCASSQSGGGATNEKLFFGSGTQLSVL.

This clone has just one count. This chain joins TRBV2 and TRBJ1-1; 12 bases match TRBD1. CDR1 and CDR2 from the germline V gene are SNHLY and FYNNEI. With V trimmed by 6 bases and J by 0 bases, 11 bases remained unmatched. The CDR3 consists of 18 residues. CDR3: CASSQEGQGAFMNTEAFF. CDR3 bases: TGTGCCAGCAGCCAAGAGGGACAGGGGGCATTCATGAACACTGAAGCTTTCTTT. The variable domain in full, with the rest retrieved from reference TRBV2 and TRBJ1-1, is EPEVTQTPSHQVTQMGQEVILRCVPISNHLYFYWYRQILGQKVEFLVSFYNNEISEKSEIFDDQFSVERPDGSNFTLKIRSTKLEDSAMYFCASSQEGQGAFMNTEAFFGQGTRLTVV.

The rearrangement joins TRBV4-2 to TRBJ1-4; D is ambiguous. V lost 0 bases to trimming and J lost 1 base, with 18 bases between them. The CDR3 consists of 19 residues. Per the germline V gene, CDR1 is LGHNA and CDR2 is YNFKEQ. The CDR3: CASSQEDQGVRQTNEKLFF. Written as DNA, the CDR3 is TGTGCCAGCAGCCAAGAAGATCAAGGTGTCAGGCAAACTAATGAAAAACTGTTTTTT.

This clone was seen only once. The rearrangement links TRBV7-2 to TRBJ2-1; D perhaps matches TRBD2 (8 bases). Looked up from germline, CDR1 is SGHTA and CDR2 is FQGNSA. V was cut by 5 bases and J by 9 bases, with 20 bases left in between. The CDR3 totals 15 residues. The CDR3 coding sequence is TGTGCCAGCAGCCGGACGGGAGGGGGCAGGGTTGAGCAGTTCTTC. Encoded protein: CASSRTGGGRVEQFF.

The chain employs TRBV18 and TRBJ1-2; D perhaps matches TRBD1 (6 bases). From germline, CDR1 is KGHSH and CDR2 LQKENI. Trimming cost V 0 bases and J 5 bases, with 13 bases left between them. The CDR3 contains 15 residues. CDR3 nucleotide sequence: TGTGCCAGCTCACCACCTAACAGGGTTGGGTATGGCTACACCTTC. Its protein product is CASSPPNRVGYGYTF.

This rearrangement joins TRBV24-1 to TRBJ2-7; D ambiguous. Trimming cost V 0 bases and J 6 bases, with 8 bases left between them. The germline V gene has CDR1 KGHDR and CDR2 SFDVKD. The CDR3 contains 13 residues. The CDR3 DNA reads TGTGCCACCAGTGATTTGTTTGGCGGCGAGCAGTACTTC. Protein product: CATSDLFGGEQYF.

The chain links TRBV27 to TRBJ2-7, with 7 bases aligning to TRBD2. Trimming took 7 bases from V and 1 from J; bases not matched to a gene: 4. The CDR3 runs 13 residues. Germline V gene data show CDR1 as MNHEY and CDR2 as SMNVEV (reference sequence). For the CDR3, the DNA is TGTGCCAGCAAGCAGCGGGGATCCTACGAGCAGTACTTC. Amino acid sequence: CASKQRGSYEQYF.

This clone was observed once. This chain connects TRBV6-2 or TRBV6-3 to TRBJ1-5; D unresolved. This CDR3 is 15 amino acids long. Germline CDR1 reads MNHEY; CDR2 reads SVGEGT. V was pared by 0 bases and J by 7 bases, with 13 bases between. The CDR3 protein is CASSYSPGSGQPQHF. The CDR3 bases are TGTGCCAGCAGTTACTCCCCGGGGTCGGGACAGCCCCAGCATTTT.

The V and J genes are TRBV19 and TRBJ2-3, with D uncertain. CDR1 and CDR2 from the germline V gene are LNHDA and SQIVND (reference sequence). The CDR3 consists of 13 residues. Trimming left V 1 base short and J 5 bases short, with 7 bases between. For the CDR3, the DNA is TGTGCCAGTAGTATAGGGTTCAGAGATACGCAGTATTTT. Protein: CASSIGFRDTQYF.

The CDR3 region is CASSQLRSSHGYTF. CDR3 coding DNA: TGTGCCAGCAGCCAACTTCGATCTAGTCATGGCTACACCTTC. V gene TRBV3-1 (or the pseudogene TRBV3-2) combines with J gene TRBJ1-2; no clear D. The length of the CDR3 is 14 residues. Between the trimmed V and J ends, which lost 2 bases and 6 bases, there was a span of 13 bases. Germline loops: CDR1 LGHDT, CDR2 YNNKEL (reference sequence).

V and J are TRBV24-1 and TRBJ1-2; D is unresolved. CDR1 and CDR2 (germline): KGHDR, SFDVKD. Between the trimmed V and J ends, which lost 8 bases and 4 bases, there was a span of 16 bases. The CDR3 is made up of 14 amino acids. The CDR3 bases are TGTGCCACCAACGATAAGTCTGGAGCCTATGGCTACACCTTC. Translation: CATNDKSGAYGYTF.

The sample holds one count of this clone. V gene TRBV30 combines with J gene TRBJ2-1, with a weak D call TRBD1 (6 bases). The germline CDR1 and CDR2 sequences are GTSNPN and SVGIG (reference sequence). There are 13 residues in the CDR3. Deletions cut 5 bases from V and 6 bases from J, with 14 bases between. The CDR3 DNA sequence: TGTGCCTGGGGGGGCGGAACGCGCAATGAGCAGTTCTTC. Protein sequence: CAWGGGTRNEQFF.

The chain recombines TRBV2 with TRBJ2-5, with TRBD1 matching 10 bases. Germline CDR1 SNHLY, CDR2 FYNNEI. V was pared by 5 bases and J by 5 bases, with 5 bases of the junction left unmatched. The CDR3 is made up of 14 amino acids. CDR3 sequence reads: CASSRDRGSETQYF. The CDR3 DNA reads TGTGCCAGCAGTAGGGACAGGGGTTCCGAGACCCAGTACTTC.

The chain is built from TRBV2 and TRBJ2-3; 7 positions match TRBD2. The junction had 2 bases not matched to a gene; V was cut back by 3 bases and J by 2 bases. The CDR3 is 14 amino acids. CDR1 SNHLY and CDR2 FYNNEI come from the germline V gene. In nucleotides, the CDR3 is TGTGCCAGCAGTGACCTAGCGGTCACAGATACGCAGTATTTT. It encodes CASSDLAVTDTQYF.

The chain carries TRBV19 and TRBJ2-1, with a tentative D call TRBD1 (5 bases). This CDR3 region has 15 residues. Germline CDR1 reads LNHDA; CDR2 reads SQIVND (reference sequence). V was trimmed by 4 bases and J by 3 bases, leaving 13 bases between them. The CDR3 DNA is TGTGCCAGTAGTACCAGACAGCACCTCTACAATGAGCAGTTCTTC. This codes for CASSTRQHLYNEQFF.

V usage is TRBV20-1 and J usage is TRBJ1-2; 7 nucleotides agree with TRBD1. Germline V gene sequence: CDR1 DFQATT, CDR2 SNEGSKA (reference sequence). The CDR3 covers 11 residues. Unmatched junction bases numbered 8, after V lost 6 bases and J lost 10 bases. CDR3 in DNA: TGCAGTGCCCCTGGGGACAGATTCTACACCTTC. This translates into CSAPGDRFYTF.